Listed here are 8 T cell receptor beta chains from one sample, sequenced in a study of immune heterogeneity within non-small cell lung tumors. The template for each sample was 600 to 650 ng of genomic DNA, which had been extracted from bulk tumor tissue. Biopsy collection occurred during surgery, with several far-apart biopsies per primary tumor. Each patient presented with untreated, newly diagnosed non-small cell lung cancer and received curative surgery. It was with 32 V and 13 J primers that multiplex PCR amplified TCR beta CDR3. TCRdb re-derived calls from the multiplex PCR reads in MiXCR, one entry per CDR3 protein. The sample carries approximately 2,500 distinct CDR3 sequences, around 23% recorded once. Sequenced: lung tumor tissue. These TCRs come from a man in his forties with non-small cell lung cancer.

This clonotype was seen a single time. The rearrangement links TRBV27 to TRBJ2-3; D is ambiguous. Germline V gene sequence: CDR1 MNHEY, CDR2 SMNVEV (reference sequence). The CDR3 extends over 12 amino acids. The CDR3 DNA reads TGTTCCATCAGTGCACTCACAGATACGCAGTATTTT. Translating it yields CSISALTDTQYF.

With respect to this clonotype: One end of the junction is discordant with germline, which a read error may explain. This chain joins TRBV28 and TRBJ1-1; D is unclear. The germline gives CDR1 MDHEN, CDR2 SYDVKM. CDR3 length equals 14 residues. This CDR3 is CASSMTSYRTEAIF. DNA of the CDR3: TGTGCCAGCAGTATGACATCTTATAGGACTGAGGCTATCTTT.

Within the sample, this clonotype is medium-sized. The rearrangement links TRBV20-1 to TRBJ2-5; D gene unclear. CDR1 and CDR2 from the germline V gene are DFQATT and SNEGSKA (reference sequence). Trimming removed 7 bases at V and 4 bases at J, with 10 bases between. This CDR3 is 11 amino acids long. The CDR3 DNA sequence: TGCAGTGTTAAGGTGGGAGAGACCCAGTACTTC. Its protein product is CSVKVGETQYF.

The chain is built from TRBV10-3 and TRBJ2-2, with 8 positions matching TRBD1. V gave up 10 bases and J gave up 4 bases; unmatched junction bases: 8. CDR1 is ENHRY and CDR2 is SYGVKD in the germline V gene. There are 14 residues in the CDR3. The chain's CDR3 is CATATGEFTGELFF. The CDR3 DNA reads TGTGCCACCGCGACAGGGGAGTTCACCGGGGAGCTGTTTTTT.

This clonotype counts as medium-sized. The chain recombines TRBV6-1 with TRBJ1-6, with a weak D call TRBD1 (5 bases). The ends were cut back, 6 bases at V and 5 bases at J, with 20 bases in the middle. CDR3 size: 17 residues. Germline CDR1 and CDR2: MNHNS and SASEGT. CDR3 in DNA: TGTGCCAGCAGAAGAGGCCCCGGGACCAGCGATAATTCACCCCTCCACTTT. As protein: CASRRGPGTSDNSPLHF.

This chain connects TRBV20-1 to TRBJ1-1; no definite D call. Germline V lookup: CDR1 DFQATT, CDR2 SNEGSKA (reference sequence). V lost 6 bases and J lost 3, with 14 bases in between. The CDR3 length is 13 residues. Written as DNA, the CDR3 is TGCAGTGCGGACGCCCCTCGGGACACTGAAGCTTTCTTT. Translation gives CSADAPRDTEAFF.

This clonotype is medium-sized. J is TRBJ1-2 and V is TRBV28, with 8 bases lining up with TRBD1. The CDR3 contains 14 residues. V lost 5 bases and J lost 4; bases outside the gene matches: 6. Germline CDR1 reads MDHEN; CDR2 reads SYDVKM. The CDR3: CASSPGGAVYGYTF. The CDR3 DNA reads as TGTGCCAGCAGTCCAGGGGGCGCAGTCTATGGCTACACCTTC.

There are a few counts of this clonotype. The chain carries TRBV7-9 and TRBJ2-4, with a weak D call TRBD2 (6 bases). Trimming left V 0 bases short and J 10 bases short, with 19 bases between. Germline V gene sequence: CDR1 SEHNR, CDR2 FQNEAQ (reference sequence). CDR3 length: 16 residues. The CDR3 spells CASSLAGGRSPGIQYF. Here the CDR3 DNA reads TGTGCCAGCAGCTTAGCCGGGGGACGGAGCCCAGGGATTCAGTACTTC.